This TCR beta chain was captured by sequencing in a study of patients and donors after allogeneic stem cell transplantation. TCRdb analysed the RT-PCR reads with MiXCR anew, one entry per CDR3 protein. The table lists roughly 200,000 distinct CDR3 sequences, around two fifths of them singletons. The CDR3 consists of 14 residues. From germline, CDR1 is SGHDT and CDR2 YYEEEE. V was pared by 4 bases and J by 1 base, with 10 bases between. The clonotype was recovered from a human donor who was either an allogeneic HSCT recipient or a stem cell or donor lymphocyte infusion donor (not recorded which). It is not recorded whose cells these are; they may come from a transplant donor. The gene calls are TRBV5-6 and TRBJ2-3; D remains unclear. The material sequenced was blood, either unsorted or a sorted T cell fraction (not recorded which). The CDR3 sequence is CASSRYFGTDTQYF. CDR3 nucleotides: TGTGCCAGCAGCCGGTACTTCGGCACAGATACGCAGTATTTT.